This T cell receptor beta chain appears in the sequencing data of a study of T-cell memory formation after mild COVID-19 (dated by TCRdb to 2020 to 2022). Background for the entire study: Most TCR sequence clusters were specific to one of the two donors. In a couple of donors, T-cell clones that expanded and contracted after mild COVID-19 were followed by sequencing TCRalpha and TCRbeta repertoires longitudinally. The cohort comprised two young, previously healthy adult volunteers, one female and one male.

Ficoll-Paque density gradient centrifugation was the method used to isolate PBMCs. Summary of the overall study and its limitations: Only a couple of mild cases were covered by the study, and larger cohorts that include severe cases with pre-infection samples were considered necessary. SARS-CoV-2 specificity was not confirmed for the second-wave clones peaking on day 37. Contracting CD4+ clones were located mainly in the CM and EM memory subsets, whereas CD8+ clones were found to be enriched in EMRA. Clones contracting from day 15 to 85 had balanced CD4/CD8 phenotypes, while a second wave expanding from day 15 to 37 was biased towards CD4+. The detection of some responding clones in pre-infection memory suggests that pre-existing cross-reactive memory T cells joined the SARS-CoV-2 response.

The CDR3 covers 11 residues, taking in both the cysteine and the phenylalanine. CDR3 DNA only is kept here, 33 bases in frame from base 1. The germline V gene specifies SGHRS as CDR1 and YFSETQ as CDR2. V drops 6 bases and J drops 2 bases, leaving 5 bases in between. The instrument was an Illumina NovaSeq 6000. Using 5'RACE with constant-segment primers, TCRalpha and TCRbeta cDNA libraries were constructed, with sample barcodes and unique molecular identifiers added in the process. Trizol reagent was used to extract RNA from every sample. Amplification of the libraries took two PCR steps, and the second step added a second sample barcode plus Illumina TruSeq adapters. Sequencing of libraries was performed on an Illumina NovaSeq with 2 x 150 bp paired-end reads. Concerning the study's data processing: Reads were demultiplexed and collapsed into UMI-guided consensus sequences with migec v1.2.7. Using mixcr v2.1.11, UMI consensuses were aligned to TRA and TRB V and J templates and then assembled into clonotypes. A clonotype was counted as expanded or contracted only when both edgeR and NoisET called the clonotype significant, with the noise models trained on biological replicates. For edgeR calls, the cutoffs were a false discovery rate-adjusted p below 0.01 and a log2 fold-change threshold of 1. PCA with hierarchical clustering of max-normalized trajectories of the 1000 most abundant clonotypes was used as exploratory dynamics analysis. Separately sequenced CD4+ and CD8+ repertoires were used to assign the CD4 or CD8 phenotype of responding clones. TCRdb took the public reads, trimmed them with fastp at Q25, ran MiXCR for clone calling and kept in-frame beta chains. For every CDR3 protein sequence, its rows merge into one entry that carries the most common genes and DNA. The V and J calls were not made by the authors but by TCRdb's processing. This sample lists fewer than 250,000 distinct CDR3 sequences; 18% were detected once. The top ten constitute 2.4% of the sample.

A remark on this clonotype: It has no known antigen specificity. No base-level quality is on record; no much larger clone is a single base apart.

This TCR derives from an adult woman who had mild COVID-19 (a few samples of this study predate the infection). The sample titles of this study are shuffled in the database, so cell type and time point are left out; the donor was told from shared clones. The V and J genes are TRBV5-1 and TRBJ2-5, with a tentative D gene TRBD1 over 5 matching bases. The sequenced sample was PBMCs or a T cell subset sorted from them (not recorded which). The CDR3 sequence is CASKGQETQYF. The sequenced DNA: TGCGCCAGCAAGGGGCAAGAGACCCAGTACTTC.